A single sample gave rise to the 7 T cell receptor beta chains below, sequenced in a study of blood T cells in healthy people across ages. For the second PCR, which ran for 7 to 11 cycles, a sample-barcoded 5' primer and a J-beta primer mix were used. One entry per CDR3 protein results from TCRdb running MiXCR on the 5' RACE reads. The data show roughly 640,000 distinct CDR3 sequences, with about 30% seen just once and more than 15% held by the top ten. The source material was blood. The receptor source for this set is a woman at least 80 years old in good health.

Note on this clonotype: Possible read error: a much larger clone is one base away. The J gene is TRBJ2-3, the V gene TRBV20-1, with 11 bases aligning to TRBD2. From germline, CDR1 is DFQATT and CDR2 SNEGSKA (reference sequence). CDR3 size: 15 residues. V lost 0 bases, J lost 7 bases, and 6 bases stayed unmatched. The DNA for the CDR3 is TGCAGTGCTAGAGAAGTAGCGGGGGGGCCTCATACGCAGTATTTT. This encodes CSAREVAGGPHTQYF.

The chain joins TRBV12-3 or TRBV12-4 to TRBJ1-2; TRBD1 might be the D (5 bases). The V end lost 5 bases, the J end lost 8 bases, and 21 bases lay between the germline ends. This CDR3 contains 15 residues. CDR3 DNA sequence: TGTGCCAGCAGTGAGGCCGGGGGGGTCCCGGAAGGCTACACCTTC. Its translation: CASSEAGGVPEGYTF.

This clonotype was counted a few times. The gene calls are TRBV11-2 and TRBJ1-5; no firm D call. Germline-derived CDR1 and CDR2 are SGHAT and FQNNGV. The CDR3 has 13 amino acids. The V gene lost 0 bases and the J gene lost 7 bases, with 7 bases spanning the gap. CDR3 coding DNA: TGTGCCAGCAGCTTAGATTTTTGGCAGCCCCAGCATTTT. Translation gives CASSLDFWQPQHF.

This chain joins TRBV20-1 and TRBJ2-6; a weak D match, TRBD2 (6 bases). Germline values: CDR1 DFQATT, CDR2 SNEGSKA (reference sequence). V lost 6 bases, J lost 1 base, and 13 bases lay in between. This CDR3 has 15 residues. CDR3 DNA sequence: TGCAGTGCCCCGCCCCGGGGGTCTGGGGCCAACGTCCTGACTTTC. This sequence encodes CSAPPRGSGANVLTF.

This clonotype was counted ten times or more. The chain is built from TRBV20-1 and TRBJ2-5, with 10 positions matching TRBD1. This CDR3 contains 15 residues. V shed 7 bases and J 5 bases; nucleotides not matched to a gene: 13. Per germline, CDR1 DFQATT and CDR2 SNEGSKA (reference sequence). DNA of the CDR3: TGCAGTGAAGGTGTGGGACAGGGGAATCCGGAGACCCAGTACTTC. It codes for CSEGVGQGNPETQYF.

Regarding this clonotype: This may be a read error: a much more frequent sequence differs by one nucleotide. The J gene is TRBJ2-3, the V gene TRBV25-1; 10 bases map to TRBD1. The length of the CDR3 is 16 residues. Germline values: CDR1 MGHDK, CDR2 SYGVNS. Losses at the gene ends were 1 base for V and 8 bases for J; bases not matched to a gene: 9. The CDR3 protein is CASSELSGQGDGTQYF. CDR3 nucleotides: TGTGCCAGCAGTGAATTGAGTGGACAGGGGGACGGTACGCAGTATTTT.

Of note for this clonotype: Being one base from a much bigger clone, this may be a read error. The chain couples TRBV7-2 to TRBJ2-6; perhaps D is TRBD1 or TRBD2 (6 bases each). CDR3 length: 16 residues. Looked up from germline, CDR1 is SGHTA and CDR2 is FQGNSA. For the CDR3, the DNA is TGTGCCAGCAGCTTAGCGGGGGGCTCTAGGGCCAACGTCCTGACTTTC. This codes for CASSLAGGSRANVLTF. Using reference TRBV7-2 and TRBJ2-6 for the parts outside the CDR3, the full variable domain is GAGVSQSPSNKVTEKGKDVELRCDPISGHTALYWYRQSLGQGLEFLIYFQGNSAPDKSGLPSDRFSAERTGGSVSTLTIQRTQQEDSAVYLCASSLAGGSRANVLTFGAGSRLTVL.